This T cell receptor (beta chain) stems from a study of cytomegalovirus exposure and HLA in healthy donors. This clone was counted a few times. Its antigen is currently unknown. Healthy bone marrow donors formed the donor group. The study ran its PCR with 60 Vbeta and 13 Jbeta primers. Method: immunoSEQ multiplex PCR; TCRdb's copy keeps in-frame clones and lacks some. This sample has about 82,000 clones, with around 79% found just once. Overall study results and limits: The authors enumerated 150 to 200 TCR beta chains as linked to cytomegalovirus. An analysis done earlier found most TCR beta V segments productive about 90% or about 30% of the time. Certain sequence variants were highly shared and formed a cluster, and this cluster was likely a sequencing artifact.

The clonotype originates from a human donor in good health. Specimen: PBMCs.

The CDR3 region is CASSLVWGRAEAFF. For the CDR3, the DNA is TGTGCCAGCAGCTTAGTGTGGGGGAGGGCTGAAGCTTTCTTT. The gene calls are TRBV7-2 and TRBJ1-1, with D perhaps matching TRBD1 (5 bases). The V gene lost 1 base and the J gene lost 6 bases, with 12 bases spanning the gap. The CDR3 has 14 residues. CDR1 SGHTA and CDR2 FQGNSA come from the germline V gene. Full variable domain (remainder filled in from reference TRBV7-2 and TRBJ1-1): GAGVSQSPSNKVTEKGKDVELRCDPISGHTALYWYRQSLGQGLEFLIYFQGNSAPDKSGLPSDRFSAERTGGSVSTLTIQRTQQEDSAVYLCASSLVWGRAEAFFGQGTRLTVV.